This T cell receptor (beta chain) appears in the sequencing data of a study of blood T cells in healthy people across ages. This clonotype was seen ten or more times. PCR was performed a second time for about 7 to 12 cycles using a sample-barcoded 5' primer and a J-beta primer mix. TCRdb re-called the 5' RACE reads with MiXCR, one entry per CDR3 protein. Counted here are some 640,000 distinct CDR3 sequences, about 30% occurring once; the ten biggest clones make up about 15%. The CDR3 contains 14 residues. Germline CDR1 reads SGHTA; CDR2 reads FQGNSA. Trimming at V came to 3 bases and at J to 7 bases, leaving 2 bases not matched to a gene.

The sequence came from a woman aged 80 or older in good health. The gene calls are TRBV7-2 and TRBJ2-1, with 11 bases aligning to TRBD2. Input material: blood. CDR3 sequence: CASSLTSGVNEQFF. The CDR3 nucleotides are TGTGCCAGCAGCTTGACTAGCGGGGTGAATGAGCAGTTCTTC. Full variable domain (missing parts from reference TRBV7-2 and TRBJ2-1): GAGVSQSPSNKVTEKGKDVELRCDPISGHTALYWYRQSLGQGLEFLIYFQGNSAPDKSGLPSDRFSAERTGGSVSTLTIQRTQQEDSAVYLCASSLTSGVNEQFFGPGTRLTVL.